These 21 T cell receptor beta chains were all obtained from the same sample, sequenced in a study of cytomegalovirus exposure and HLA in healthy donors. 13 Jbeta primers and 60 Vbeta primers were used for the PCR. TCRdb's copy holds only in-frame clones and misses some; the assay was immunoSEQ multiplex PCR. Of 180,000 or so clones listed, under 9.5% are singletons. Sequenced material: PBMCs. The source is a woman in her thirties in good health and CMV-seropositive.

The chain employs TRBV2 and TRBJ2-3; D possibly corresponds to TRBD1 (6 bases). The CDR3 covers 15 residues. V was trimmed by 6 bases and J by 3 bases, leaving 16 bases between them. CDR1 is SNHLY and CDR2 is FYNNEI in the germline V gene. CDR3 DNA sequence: TGTGCCAGCAGCCTTTTGGACAGTCGGACAGATACGCAGTATTTT. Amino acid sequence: CASSLLDSRTDTQYF.

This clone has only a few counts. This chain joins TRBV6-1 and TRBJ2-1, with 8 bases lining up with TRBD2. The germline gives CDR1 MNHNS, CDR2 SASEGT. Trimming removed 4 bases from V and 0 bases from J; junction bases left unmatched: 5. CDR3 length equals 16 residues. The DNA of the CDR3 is TGTGCCAGCAGTGTTGGGACTAGTCCCTCCTACAATGAGCAGTTCTTC. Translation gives CASSVGTSPSYNEQFF.

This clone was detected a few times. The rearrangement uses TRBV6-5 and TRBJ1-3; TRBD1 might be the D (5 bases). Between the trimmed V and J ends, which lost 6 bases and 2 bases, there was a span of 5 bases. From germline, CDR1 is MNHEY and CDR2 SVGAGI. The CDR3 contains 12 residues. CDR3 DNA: TGTGCCAGCAGAGGGGCTGGAAACACCATATATTTT. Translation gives CASRGAGNTIYF.

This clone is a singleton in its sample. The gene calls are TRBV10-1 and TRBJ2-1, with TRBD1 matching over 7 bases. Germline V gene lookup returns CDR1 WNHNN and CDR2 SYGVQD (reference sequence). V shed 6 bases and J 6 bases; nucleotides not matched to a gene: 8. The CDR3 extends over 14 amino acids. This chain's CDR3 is CASSENQGVNEQFF. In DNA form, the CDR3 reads TGCGCCAGCAGCGAGAACCAGGGGGTCAATGAGCAGTTCTTC.

The CDR3 bases are TGTGCCTGGAGTCGGGGACTAGAGGGACCTAACTTTGAGCAGTTCTTC. Translating gives CAWSRGLEGPNFEQFF. The rearrangement joins TRBV30 to TRBJ2-1; TRBD2 agrees at 8 bases. With 2 bases clipped from V and 9 bases from J, the junction kept 15 bases outside the gene matches. The CDR3 contains 16 residues. CDR1 GTSNPN and CDR2 SVGIG come from the germline V gene (reference sequence).

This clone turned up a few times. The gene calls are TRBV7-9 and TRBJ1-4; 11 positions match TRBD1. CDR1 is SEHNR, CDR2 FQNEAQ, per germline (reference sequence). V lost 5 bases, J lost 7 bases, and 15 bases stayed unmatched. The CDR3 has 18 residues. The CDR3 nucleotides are TGTGCCAGCAGCGGAGCCGGGACAGGGGGAACCTGGGGTGAAAAACTGTTTTTT. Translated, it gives CASSGAGTGGTWGEKLFF. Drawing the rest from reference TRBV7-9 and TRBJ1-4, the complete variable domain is DTGVSQNPRHKITKRGQNVTFRCDPISEHNRLYWYRQTLGQGPEFLTYFQNEAQLEKSRLLSDRFSAERPKGSFSTLEIQRTEQGDSAMYLCASSGAGTGGTWGEKLFFGSGTQLSVL.

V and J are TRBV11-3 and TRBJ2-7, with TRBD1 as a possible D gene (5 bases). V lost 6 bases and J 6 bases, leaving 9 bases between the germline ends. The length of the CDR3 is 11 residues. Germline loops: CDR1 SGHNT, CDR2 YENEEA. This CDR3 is CASRSGFEQYF. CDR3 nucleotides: TGTGCCAGCAGGTCAGGGTTCGAGCAGTACTTC.

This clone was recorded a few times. For the CDR3, the DNA is TGCGCCAGCAGATCTAGCGGGCTGGCGCAAGAGACCCAGTACTTC. Its protein product is CASRSSGLAQETQYF. The V call is TRBV10-2, the J call TRBJ2-5; TRBD2 aligns across 8 bases. The CDR3 consists of 15 residues. Unmatched junction bases numbered 8, after V lost 6 bases and J lost 2 bases. Germline assignment: CDR1 WSHSY and CDR2 SAAADI.

CDR3 sequence reads: CSFYPAEVVNEQFF. CDR3 coding DNA: TGCAGCTTTTACCCAGCGGAAGTGGTCAATGAGCAGTTCTTC. V is TRBV29-1 and J is TRBJ2-1; possible D gene TRBD2, 5 bases. The CDR3 runs to 14 residues. Trimming shortened V by 8 bases and J by 6 bases, and 20 bases separated the two germline ends. Looked up from germline, CDR1 is SQVTM and CDR2 is ANQGSEA.

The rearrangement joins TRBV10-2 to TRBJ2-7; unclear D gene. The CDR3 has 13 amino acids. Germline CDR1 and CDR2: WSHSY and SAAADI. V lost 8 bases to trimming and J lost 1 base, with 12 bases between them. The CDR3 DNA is TGCGCCAGCTGCCGTTCTAAATCCTACGAGCAGTACTTC. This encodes CASCRSKSYEQYF.

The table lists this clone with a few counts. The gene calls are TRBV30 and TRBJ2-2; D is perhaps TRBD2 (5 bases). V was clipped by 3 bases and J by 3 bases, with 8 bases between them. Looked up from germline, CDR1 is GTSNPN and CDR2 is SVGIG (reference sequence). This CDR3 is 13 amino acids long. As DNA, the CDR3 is TGTGCCTGGAGCGGGAAGTACACCGGGGAGCTGTTTTTT. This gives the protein CAWSGKYTGELFF.

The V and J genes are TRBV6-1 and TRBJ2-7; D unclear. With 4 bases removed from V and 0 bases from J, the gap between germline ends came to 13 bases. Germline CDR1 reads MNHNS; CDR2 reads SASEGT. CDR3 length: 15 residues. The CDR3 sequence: CASSVLPSSSYEQYF. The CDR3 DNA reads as TGTGCCAGCAGTGTGTTACCTTCGAGCTCCTACGAGCAGTACTTC.

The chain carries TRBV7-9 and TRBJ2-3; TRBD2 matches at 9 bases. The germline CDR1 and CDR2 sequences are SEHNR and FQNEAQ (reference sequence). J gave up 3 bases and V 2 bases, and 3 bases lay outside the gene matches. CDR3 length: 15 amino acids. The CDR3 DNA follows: TGTGCCAGCAGCTTATACCTAGCGGGAACAGATACGCAGTATTTT. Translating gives CASSLYLAGTDTQYF.

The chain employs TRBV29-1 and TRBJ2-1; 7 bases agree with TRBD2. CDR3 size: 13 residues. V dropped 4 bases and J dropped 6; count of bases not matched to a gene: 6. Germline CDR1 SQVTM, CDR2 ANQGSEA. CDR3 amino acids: CSVGGGVSNEQFF. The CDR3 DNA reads TGCAGCGTTGGTGGGGGGGTGAGCAATGAGCAGTTCTTC.

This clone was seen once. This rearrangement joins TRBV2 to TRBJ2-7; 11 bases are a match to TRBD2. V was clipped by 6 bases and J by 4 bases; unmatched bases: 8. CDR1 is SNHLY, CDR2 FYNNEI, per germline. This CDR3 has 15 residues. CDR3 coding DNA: TGTGCCAGCAGCCCAACTAGCGGGAGATGGTACGAGCAGTACTTC. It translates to CASSPTSGRWYEQYF.

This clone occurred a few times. CDR3 nucleotides: TGTGCCAGCAGCGGTAGCGGGGCGGGCACCGGGGAGCTGTTTTTT. Its protein is CASSGSGAGTGELFF. The V call is TRBV9, the J call TRBJ2-2; 8 bases are shared with TRBD2. Germline CDR1 and CDR2: SGDLS and YYNGEE. The CDR3 is made up of 15 amino acids. J gave up 4 bases and V 3 bases, and 5 bases lay outside the gene matches.

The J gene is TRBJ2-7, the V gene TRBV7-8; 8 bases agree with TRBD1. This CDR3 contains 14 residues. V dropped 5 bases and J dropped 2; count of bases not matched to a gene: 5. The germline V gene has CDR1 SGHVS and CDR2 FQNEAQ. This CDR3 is CASSATGQAYEQYF. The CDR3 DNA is TGTGCCAGCAGCGCTACGGGACAGGCCTACGAGCAGTACTTC.

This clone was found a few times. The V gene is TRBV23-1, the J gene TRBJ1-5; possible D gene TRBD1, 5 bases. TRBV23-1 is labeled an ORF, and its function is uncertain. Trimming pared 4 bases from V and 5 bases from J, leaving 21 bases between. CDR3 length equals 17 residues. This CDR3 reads CASSRIESGDRDQPQHF. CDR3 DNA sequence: TGCGCCAGCAGTCGAATCGAATCGGGGGATCGAGATCAGCCCCAGCATTTT.

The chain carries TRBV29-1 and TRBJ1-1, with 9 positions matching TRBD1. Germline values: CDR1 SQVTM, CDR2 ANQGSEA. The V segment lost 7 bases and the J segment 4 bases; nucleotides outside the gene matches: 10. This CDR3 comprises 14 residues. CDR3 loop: CSAESTGGSTEAFF. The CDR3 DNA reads TGCAGCGCCGAATCGACAGGGGGGTCCACTGAAGCTTTCTTT.

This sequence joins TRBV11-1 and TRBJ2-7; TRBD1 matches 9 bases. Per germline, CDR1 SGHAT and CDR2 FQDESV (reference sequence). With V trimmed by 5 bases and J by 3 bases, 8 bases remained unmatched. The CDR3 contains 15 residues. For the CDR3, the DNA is TGTGCCAGCAGCCGATCCGGGACAGGGAGCTACGAGCAGTACTTC. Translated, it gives CASSRSGTGSYEQYF.

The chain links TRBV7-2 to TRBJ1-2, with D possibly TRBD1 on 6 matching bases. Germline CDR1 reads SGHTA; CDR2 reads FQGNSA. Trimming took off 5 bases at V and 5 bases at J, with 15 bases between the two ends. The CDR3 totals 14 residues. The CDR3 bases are TGTGCCAGCAGCCCGGGGGGCCTGAAGTATGGCTACACCTTC. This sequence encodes CASSPGGLKYGYTF.